The clone carrying this T cell receptor beta chain has only a few counts. These data originate in a study of T-cell reconstitution after alpha-beta-depleted transplantation in children. Unique molecular identifiers were built into the TCRbeta library. Using its own MiXCR run on the PCR reads, TCRdb lists one record per CDR3 protein. Counted here are 200,000 to 250,000 distinct CDR3 sequences, roughly 9% occurring once; the ten biggest clones make up around 6%. The sequenced sample was PBMCs from the stem cell graft donor, obtained from the stem cell graft. This clonotype originated in a human donor who donated a stem cell graft to a child with acute lymphoblastic leukemia.

The CDR3: CASSTSLDWANTGELFF. The CDR3 bases are TGTGCCAGCAGCACCTCCTTGGACTGGGCGAACACCGGGGAGCTGTTTTTT. The chain joins TRBV3-1 to TRBJ2-2; tentative D call: TRBD2 (5 bases). Germline loops: CDR1 LGHDT, CDR2 YNNKEL (reference sequence). The ends were cut back, 5 bases at V and 0 bases at J, with 16 bases in the middle. This CDR3 contains 17 residues. Combining the CDR3 with reference TRBV3-1 and TRBJ2-2 gives the whole variable domain DTAVSQTPKYLVTQMGNDKSIKCEQNLGHDTMYWYKQDSKKFLKIMFSYNNKELIINETVPNRFSPKSPDKAHLNLHINSLELGDSAVYFCASSTSLDWANTGELFFGEGSRLTVL.